A selection of T cell receptor beta chains follows, all from one sample in a study of OX40 agonist ivuxolimab in advanced cancers. Repertoires were generated with immunoSEQ multiplex PCR, while TCRdb's copy carries only in-frame clones and drops some. The profile covers tens of thousands of clones, with roughly 80% appearing a single time and less than 25% taken by the ten largest. The source was CD4+ or CD8+ T cells sorted from blood, collected in a trial of the OX40 agonist ivuxolimab. All receptors come from an adult with an advanced solid tumor such as melanoma, head and neck, liver or kidney cancer. Each CDR3 is given with its conserved first and last residue.

V	length	J	CDR3
TRBV11-3	14	TRBJ2-7	CASSLVGQGDEQYF
TRBV11-2	14	TRBJ1-2	CASRSGLGGYGYTF
TRBV28	12	TRBJ2-2	CASSLSFGELFF
TRBV9	13	TRBJ2-7	CASSGARGYEQYF
TRBV5-3	15	TRBJ2-5	CARSLTEVHQETQYF
TRBV18	18	TRBJ1-2	CASSPRKRVPGDEGGYTF
TRBV9	15	TRBJ2-7	CASSVSQASSYEQYF
TRBV28	17	TRBJ2-2	CASSSIQGLANTGELFF
TRBV19	14	TRBJ2-3	CASSIGRGADTQYF
TRBV7-8	11	TRBJ2-7	CASSLVGTTNF
TRBV7-9	13	TRBJ1-3	CATTGTDSNTIYF